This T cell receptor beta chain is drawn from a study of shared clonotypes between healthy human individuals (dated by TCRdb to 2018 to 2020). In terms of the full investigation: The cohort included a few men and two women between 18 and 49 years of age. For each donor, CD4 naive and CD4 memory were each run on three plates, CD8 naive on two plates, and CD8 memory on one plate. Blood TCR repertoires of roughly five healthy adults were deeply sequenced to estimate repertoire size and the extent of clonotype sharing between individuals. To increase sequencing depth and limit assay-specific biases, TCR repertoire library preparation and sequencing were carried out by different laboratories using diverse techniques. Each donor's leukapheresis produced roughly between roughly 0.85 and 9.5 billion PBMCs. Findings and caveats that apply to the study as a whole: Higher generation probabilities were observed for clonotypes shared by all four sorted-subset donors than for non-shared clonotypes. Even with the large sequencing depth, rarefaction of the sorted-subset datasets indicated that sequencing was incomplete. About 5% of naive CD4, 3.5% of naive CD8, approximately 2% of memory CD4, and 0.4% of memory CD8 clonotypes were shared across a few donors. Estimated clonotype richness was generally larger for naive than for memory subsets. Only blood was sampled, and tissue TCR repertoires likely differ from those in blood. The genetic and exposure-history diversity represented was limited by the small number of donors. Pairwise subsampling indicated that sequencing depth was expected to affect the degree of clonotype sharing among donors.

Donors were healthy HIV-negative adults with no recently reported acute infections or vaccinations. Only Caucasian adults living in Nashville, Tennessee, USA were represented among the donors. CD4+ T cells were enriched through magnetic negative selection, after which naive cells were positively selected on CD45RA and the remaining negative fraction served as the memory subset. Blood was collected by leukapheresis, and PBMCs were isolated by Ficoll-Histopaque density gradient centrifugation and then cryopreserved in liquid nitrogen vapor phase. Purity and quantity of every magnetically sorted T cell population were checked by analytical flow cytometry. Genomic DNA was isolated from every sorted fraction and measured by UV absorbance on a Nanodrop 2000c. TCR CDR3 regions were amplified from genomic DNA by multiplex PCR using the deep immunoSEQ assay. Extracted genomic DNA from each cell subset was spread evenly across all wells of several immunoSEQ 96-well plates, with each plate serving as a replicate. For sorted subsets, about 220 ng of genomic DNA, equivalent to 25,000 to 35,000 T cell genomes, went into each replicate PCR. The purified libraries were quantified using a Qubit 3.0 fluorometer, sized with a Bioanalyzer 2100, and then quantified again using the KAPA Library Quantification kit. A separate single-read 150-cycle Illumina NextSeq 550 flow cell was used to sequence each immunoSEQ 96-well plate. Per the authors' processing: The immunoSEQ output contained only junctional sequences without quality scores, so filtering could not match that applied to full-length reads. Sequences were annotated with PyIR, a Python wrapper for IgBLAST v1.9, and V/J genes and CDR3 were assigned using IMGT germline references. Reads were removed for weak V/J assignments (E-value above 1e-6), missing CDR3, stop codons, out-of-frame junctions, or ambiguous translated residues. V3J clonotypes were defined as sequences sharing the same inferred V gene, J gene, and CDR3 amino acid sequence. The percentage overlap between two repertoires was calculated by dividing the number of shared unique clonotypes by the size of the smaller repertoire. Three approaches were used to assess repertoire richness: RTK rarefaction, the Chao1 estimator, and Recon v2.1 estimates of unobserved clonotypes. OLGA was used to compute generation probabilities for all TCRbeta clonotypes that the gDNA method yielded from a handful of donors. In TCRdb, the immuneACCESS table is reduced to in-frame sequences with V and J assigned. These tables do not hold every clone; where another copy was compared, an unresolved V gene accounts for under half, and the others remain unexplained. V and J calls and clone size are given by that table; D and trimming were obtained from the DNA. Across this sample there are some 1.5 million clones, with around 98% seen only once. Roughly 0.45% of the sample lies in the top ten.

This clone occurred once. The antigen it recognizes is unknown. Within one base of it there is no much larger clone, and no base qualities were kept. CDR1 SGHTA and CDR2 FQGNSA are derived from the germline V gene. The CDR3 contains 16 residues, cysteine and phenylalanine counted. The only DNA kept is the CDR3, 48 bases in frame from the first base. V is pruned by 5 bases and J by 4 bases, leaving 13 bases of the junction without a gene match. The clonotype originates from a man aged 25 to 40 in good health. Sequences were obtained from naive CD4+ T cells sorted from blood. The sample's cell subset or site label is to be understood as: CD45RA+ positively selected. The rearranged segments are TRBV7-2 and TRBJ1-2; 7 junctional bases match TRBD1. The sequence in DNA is TGTGCCAGCAGCATGGAGGGTCCAGGGGGGATCTATGGCTACACCTTC. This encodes CASSMEGPGGIYGYTF.